One sample yielded the 21 T cell receptor beta chains listed below, sequenced in a study of T-cell memory formation after mild COVID-19. TCRdb analysed the 5' RACE reads with MiXCR anew, one entry per CDR3 protein. The table has 380,000 or so distinct CDR3 sequences, around 15% seen once. Sequenced: PBMCs or a T cell subset sorted from them (not recorded which). These receptor sequences come from a man aged 18 to 29 who had mild COVID-19 (a few samples of this study predate the infection). Cell type and time point are not known.

This clonotype was recorded many times. This chain uses TRBV5-1 with TRBJ2-5; perhaps TRBD2 as D (6 bases). Germline values: CDR1 SGHRS, CDR2 YFSETQ. The CDR3 sequence is 15 residues long. V lost 6 bases and J 2 bases, leaving 17 bases between the germline ends. CDR3 sequence reads: CASMRWGTPQETQYF. The CDR3 DNA reads TGCGCCAGCATGCGATGGGGGACTCCGCAAGAGACCCAGTACTTC.

The genes are TRBV6-2 or TRBV6-3 and TRBJ1-6; 9 nucleotides align to TRBD1. V shed 6 bases and J 10 bases; nucleotides not matched to a gene: 7. Germline CDR1 and CDR2: MNHEY and SVGEGT. This CDR3 has 14 residues. The CDR3 here is CASRLWDRASPLHF. The CDR3 bases are TGTGCCAGCAGGCTCTGGGACAGGGCCTCACCCCTCCACTTT.

This clonotype was recorded at least ten times. This rearrangement joins TRBV5-1 to TRBJ2-5; no clear D gene. This CDR3 has 13 amino acids. With 5 bases removed from V and 5 bases from J, the gap between germline ends came to 13 bases. Germline V lookup: CDR1 SGHRS, CDR2 YFSETQ. CDR3 in amino acids: CASRLGYRETQYF. The CDR3 DNA is TGCGCCAGCAGGCTTGGTTACCGGGAGACCCAGTACTTC. Full variable domain (rest looked up from reference TRBV5-1 and TRBJ2-5): KAGVTQTPRYLIKTRGQQVTLSCSPISGHRSVSWYQQTPGQGLQFLFEYFSETQRNKGNFPGRFSGRQFSNSRSEMNVSTLELGDSALYLCASRLGYRETQYFGPGTRLLVL.

This clonotype was seen a few times. The DNA for the CDR3 is TGTGCCAGCAGCCAGCGGGACAGGGTGCGTAATTCACCCCTCCACTTT. Translated: CASSQRDRVRNSPLHF. This chain connects TRBV3-1 to TRBJ1-6; 9 nucleotides agree with TRBD1. The CDR3 totals 16 residues. Germline V CDR1 and CDR2: LGHDT, YNNKEL (reference sequence). V shed 3 bases, J shed 6 bases, and the junction held 6 bases outside the gene matches.

This chain joins TRBV3-1 and TRBJ1-1; possibly TRBD1 for D (6 bases). V dropped 4 bases and J dropped 4 bases, with 13 bases sitting between them. The germline V gene has CDR1 LGHDT and CDR2 YNNKEL (reference sequence). There are 14 residues in the CDR3. The CDR3 bases are TGTGCCAGCAGCCTAGGGGGAAGGGTCACTGAAGCTTTCTTT. Encoded protein: CASSLGGRVTEAFF.

This clonotype was recorded a few times. The rearrangement links TRBV4-3 to TRBJ2-3; TRBD2 aligns across 12 bases. The V segment lost 3 bases and the J segment 5 bases; nucleotides outside the gene matches: 9. The CDR3 runs 17 residues. Germline CDR1 and CDR2: LGHNA and YSLEER. The CDR3 DNA reads as TGCGCCAGCAGCCATCTGCCTAGCGGGGGGGGGATAGATACGCAGTATTTT. This gives the protein CASSHLPSGGGIDTQYF.

This clonotype appeared a few times. This chain links TRBV5-1 with TRBJ2-3, with 9 bases that match TRBD1. Per germline, CDR1 SGHRS and CDR2 YFSETQ. Unmatched junction bases numbered 5, after V lost 3 bases and J lost 6 bases. This CDR3 has 14 amino acids. CDR3 coding DNA: TGCGCCAGCAGCTCGAAAGGACAGGGGGATACGCAGTATTTT. Protein product: CASSSKGQGDTQYF.

V gene TRBV6-1 combines with J gene TRBJ1-1; D gene uncertain. Deletions cut 7 bases from V and 1 base from J, with 10 bases between. CDR1 MNHNS and CDR2 SASEGT come from the germline V gene. The CDR3 sequence is 13 residues long. The DNA for the CDR3 is TGTGCCAGCAACGTGGGAGGGAACACTGAAGCTTTCTTT. Amino acids: CASNVGGNTEAFF.

The chain links TRBV27 to TRBJ2-3, with no clear D. Germline CDR1 MNHEY, CDR2 SMNVEV (reference sequence). The CDR3 is made up of 14 amino acids. V dropped 1 base and J dropped 0 bases, with 5 bases sitting between them. CDR3 sequence (DNA): TGTGCCAGCAGTTTATTTTCTAGCACAGATACGCAGTATTTT. It codes for CASSLFSSTDTQYF.

This clonotype was detected ten times or more. V is TRBV2 and J is TRBJ2-2; perhaps TRBD1 as D (5 bases). Trimming removed 5 bases from V and 6 bases from J, with 10 bases in between. CDR3 length: 13 amino acids. The germline V gene encodes CDR1 SNHLY and CDR2 FYNNEI. The CDR3: CASSLTGAGELFF. The CDR3 nucleotides are TGTGCCAGCAGTCTAACAGGTGCCGGGGAGCTGTTTTTT.

This clonotype showed up just a few times. This chain joins TRBV10-3 and TRBJ1-1; D is undetermined. Looked up from germline, CDR1 is ENHRY and CDR2 is SYGVKD. Trimming cost V 0 bases and J 0 bases, with 5 bases left between them. The CDR3 sequence is 14 residues long. CDR3 nucleotides: TGTGCCATCAGTGAGTCGCAGGTGAACACTGAAGCTTTCTTT. Protein product: CAISESQVNTEAFF.

This clonotype was counted at least ten times. CDR3 amino acids: CASSLAVDGLTGELFF. CDR3 DNA sequence: TGCGCCAGCAGCTTGGCGGTGGATGGACTCACCGGGGAGCTGTTTTTT. The chain has TRBV5-1 and TRBJ2-2, with D possibly TRBD2 on 5 matching bases. This CDR3 comprises 16 residues. From germline, CDR1 is SGHRS and CDR2 YFSETQ. Deletions cut 0 bases from V and 4 bases from J, with 13 bases between.

The rearrangement joins TRBV29-1 to TRBJ2-1; 9 bases match TRBD2. Germline CDR1 reads SQVTM; CDR2 reads ANQGSEA. J gave up 2 bases and V 4 bases, and 6 bases lay outside the gene matches. The CDR3 contains 15 residues. CDR3 sequence (DNA): TGCAGCGTTGGTCGCGGGGGGGCCGCCTACAATGAGCAGTTCTTC. Protein sequence: CSVGRGGAAYNEQFF.

The chain has TRBV6-1 and TRBJ2-5; no reliable D call. V was shortened by 4 bases and J by 1 base, with 13 bases between the two germline ends. The germline V gene encodes CDR1 MNHNS and CDR2 SASEGT. The CDR3 is 15 amino acids. The CDR3 is CASSGRLRIQETQYF. The CDR3 DNA sequence: TGTGCCAGCAGTGGCAGGTTGCGGATCCAAGAGACCCAGTACTTC.

The CDR3 DNA follows: TGCGCCAGCAGCTGGGACACTCCGGTCGGGGAGCTGTTTTTT. Residues: CASSWDTPVGELFF. This sequence joins TRBV5-1 and TRBJ2-2; maybe TRBD1 (6 bases). V lost 3 bases and J 7 bases, leaving 13 bases between the germline ends. The germline gives CDR1 SGHRS, CDR2 YFSETQ. The CDR3 is made up of 14 amino acids. The full variable domain, with the rest looked up from reference TRBV5-1 and TRBJ2-2, is KAGVTQTPRYLIKTRGQQVTLSCSPISGHRSVSWYQQTPGQGLQFLFEYFSETQRNKGNFPGRFSGRQFSNSRSEMNVSTLELGDSALYLCASSWDTPVGELFFGEGSRLTVL.

In this sample, this clonotype turned up a few times. V usage is TRBV7-2 and J usage is TRBJ1-2; D uncertain. Between the trimmed V and J ends, which lost 5 bases and 0 bases, there was a span of 4 bases. The CDR3 length is 12 residues. Per germline, CDR1 SGHTA and CDR2 FQGNSA. The CDR3 region has the DNA TGTGCCAGCAGCCCGACTAACTATGGCTACACCTTC. It codes for CASSPTNYGYTF.

About this clonotype: A read error may be the cause here, since a much bigger clone is one base away. The J gene is TRBJ2-7, the V gene TRBV7-9, with TRBD2 as a possible D gene (6 bases). V dropped 0 bases and J dropped 4 bases, with 10 bases sitting between them. Germline V gene sequence: CDR1 SEHNR, CDR2 FQNEAQ (reference sequence). The CDR3 runs 14 residues. The CDR3 nucleotides are TGTGCCAGCAGCTTAGCGCTGGGGGGATACGAGCAGTACTTC. It is translated as CASSLALGGYEQYF.

The V call is TRBV18, the J call TRBJ1-3; 7 bases fit TRBD1. The CDR3 sequence is 17 residues long. Germline-derived CDR1 and CDR2 are KGHSH and LQKENI. J was trimmed by 0 bases and V by 3 bases; bases with no gene match: 8. This CDR3 is CASSPGPTGNSGNTIYF. In DNA form, the CDR3 reads TGTGCCAGCTCACCCGGGCCGACAGGGAACTCTGGAAACACCATATATTTT.

This clonotype came up a few times. The chain has TRBV4-2 and TRBJ2-7, with D perhaps given as TRBD1 or TRBD2 (6 bases each). Per the germline V gene, CDR1 is LGHNA and CDR2 is YNFKEQ. This CDR3 region has 12 residues. Trimming removed 3 bases from V and 12 bases from J, with 15 bases in between. The CDR3 DNA is TGTGCCAGCAGCCAGGAGGGGGGACCGCTGTACTTC. It is translated as CASSQEGGPLYF.

This chain joins TRBV5-1 and TRBJ1-3; D is unresolved. The V and J ends lost 0 bases and 2 bases respectively, with 9 bases between them. The germline V gene has CDR1 SGHRS and CDR2 YFSETQ. This CDR3 is built from 15 residues. For the CDR3, the DNA is TGCGCCAGCAGCTTGGGGGGATATACTGGAAACACCATATATTTT. This translates into CASSLGGYTGNTIYF.

There are many counts of this clonotype. The V and J genes are TRBV6-5 and TRBJ2-3; D not certain. V was clipped by 0 bases and J by 0 bases, with 4 bases between them. Germline CDR1 is MNHEY and CDR2 is SVGAGI. This CDR3 is built from 14 residues. The CDR3 spells CASSYSRSTDTQYF. The CDR3 region has the DNA TGTGCCAGCAGTTACTCAAGAAGCACAGATACGCAGTATTTT.